The 3 T cell receptor beta chains listed next were all sequenced from one sample in a study of shared clonotypes between healthy human individuals. Profiling relied on immunoSEQ multiplex PCR, and the TCRdb table lists in-frame clones only, not all of them. The data hold 2.5 million or so clones, with over 85% observed a single time. Sequencing was done on a sample of naive CD4+ T cells sorted from blood. The sample's subset: CD45RA+ positively selected. The receptors originated from a man aged 18 to 29 in good health.

As for this clone: The same CDR3 arises from other DNA sequences in this sample as well. V usage is TRBV11-2 and J usage is TRBJ1-1; D unresolved. Trimming cost V 1 base and J 1 base, with 10 bases left between them. The germline V gene has CDR1 SGHAT and CDR2 FQNNGV. This CDR3 region has 15 residues. CDR3 nucleotide sequence: TGTGCCAGCAGCTTAGTTGGAGGAAGGAACACTGAAGCTTTCTTT. This codes for CASSLVGGRNTEAFF.

The genes are TRBV7-8 and TRBJ2-2; D is ambiguous. The CDR3 has 15 amino acids. Germline CDR1 reads SGHVS; CDR2 reads FQNEAQ. V was pared by 1 base and J by 7 bases, with 13 bases between. The CDR3 DNA reads as TGTGCCAGCAGCTTAGGGGCGGAACGGAGCGGGGAGCTGTTTTTT. It codes for CASSLGAERSGELFF.

The chain couples TRBV4-1 to TRBJ1-2, with D possibly matching TRBD1 (5 bases). Germline V gives CDR1 MGHRA, CDR2 YSYEKL. The CDR3 runs 16 residues. V lost 0 bases, J lost 5 bases, and 16 bases lay in between. The DNA of the CDR3 is TGCGCCAGCAGCCAAGAATGGGACGGAGTAGATTATGGCTACACCTTC. Translation gives CASSQEWDGVDYGYTF.